This T cell receptor beta chain originates from a study of blood T cell repertoires in COVID-19. Study-level information: Sites in the United States, Italy and Spain provided acute and convalescent COVID-19 samples. In each case, the material was cDNA or gDNA derived from T cells, B-cell-depleted T cells, or PBMCs.

The table came from immunoSEQ multiplex PCR; TCRdb's copy has only in-frame clones and leaves some out. The table has about 140,000 clones, about 83% seen once. The V segment lost 6 bases and the J segment 4 bases; nucleotides outside the gene matches: 11. The CDR3 loop spans 16 amino acids. CDR1 is LNHDA, CDR2 SQIVND, per germline (reference sequence). The sequenced sample consisted of peripheral blood. This TCR was recovered from a woman between 40 and 55 years old with acute or convalescent COVID-19. The chain recombines TRBV19 with TRBJ1-3; 8 bases agree with TRBD1. The CDR3 loop reads CASRHAGTGPGNTIYF. As DNA, the CDR3 is TGTGCCAGTAGACACGCCGGGACAGGTCCGGGAAACACCATATATTTT.